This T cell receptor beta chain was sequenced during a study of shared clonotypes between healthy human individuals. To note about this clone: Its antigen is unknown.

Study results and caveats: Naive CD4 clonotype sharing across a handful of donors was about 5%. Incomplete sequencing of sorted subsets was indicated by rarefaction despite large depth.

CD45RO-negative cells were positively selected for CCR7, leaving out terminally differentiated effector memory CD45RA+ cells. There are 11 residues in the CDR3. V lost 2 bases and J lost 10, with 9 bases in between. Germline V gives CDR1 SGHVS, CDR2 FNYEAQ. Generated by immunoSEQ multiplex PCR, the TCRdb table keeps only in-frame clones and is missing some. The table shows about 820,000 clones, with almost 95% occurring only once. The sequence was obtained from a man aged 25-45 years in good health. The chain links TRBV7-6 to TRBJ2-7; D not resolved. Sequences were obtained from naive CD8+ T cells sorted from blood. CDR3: CASSLTGKQYF. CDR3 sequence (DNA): TGTGCCAGCAGCTTAACCGGTAAACAGTACTTC.